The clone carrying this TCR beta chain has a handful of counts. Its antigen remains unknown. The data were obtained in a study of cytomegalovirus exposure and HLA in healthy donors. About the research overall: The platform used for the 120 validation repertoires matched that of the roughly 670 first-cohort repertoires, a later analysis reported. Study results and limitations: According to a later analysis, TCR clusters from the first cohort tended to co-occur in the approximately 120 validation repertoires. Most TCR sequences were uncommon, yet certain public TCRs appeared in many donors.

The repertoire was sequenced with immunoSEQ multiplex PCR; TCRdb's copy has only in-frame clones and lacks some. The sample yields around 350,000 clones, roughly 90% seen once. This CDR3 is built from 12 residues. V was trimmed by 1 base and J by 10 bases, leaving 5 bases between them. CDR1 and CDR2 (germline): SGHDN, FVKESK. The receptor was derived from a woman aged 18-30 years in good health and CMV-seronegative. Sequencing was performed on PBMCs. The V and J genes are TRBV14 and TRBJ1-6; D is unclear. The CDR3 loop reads CASSQGGSPLHF. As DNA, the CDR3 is TGTGCCAGCAGCCAAGGAGGCTCACCCCTCCACTTT.